This is a list of T cell receptor beta chains from one sample in a study of T cell clones after liver transplantation. Some clones are missing from TCRdb's copy, which holds only in-frame ones; the method was immunoSEQ multiplex PCR. The sample yields some 110,000 clones, approximately 90% seen once. The source was CD4+ T cells from blood, collected 12 months after liver transplant. The receptors stem from a human patient who received a liver transplant. The T cells may partly be graft donor cells. The CDR3 runs from the conserved cysteine through the conserved F or W. A D gene is named only where the DNA matches it firmly. A clone size is listed for some rows: how often the clone was seen (once, few, many), or a class if it is expanded.

d_gene	v_gene	j_gene	abundance	CDR3nt	CDR3aa
-	TRBV11-3	TRBJ2-7	once	TGTGCCAGCAGCTTACCTTCTTACGAGCAGTACTTC	CASSLPSYEQYF
-	TRBV11-3	TRBJ1-3	once	TGTGCCAGCAGCTTCGGGCAGGGCGGAAACACCATATATTTT	CASSFGQGGNTIYF
TRBD1	TRBV4-2	TRBJ2-7	-	TGTGCCAGCAGCCAAGATTACAGGGGGGAATACGAGCAGTACTTC	CASSQDYRGEYEQYF
-	TRBV7-9	TRBJ2-1	-	TGTGCCAGCAGCTTAGTTTATGTCAATGAGCAGTTCTTC	CASSLVYVNEQFF
-	TRBV9	TRBJ1-3	-	TGTGCCAGCAGCGTACTGAGCTCTGGAAACACCATATATTTT	CASSVLSSGNTIYF
TRBD1	TRBV28	TRBJ1-4	few	TGTGCCAGCAGTTTATATAAGGGGGCGACTAATGAAAAACTGTTTTTT	CASSLYKGATNEKLFF
-	TRBV6-5	TRBJ2-1	-	TGTGCCAGCAGTTACCGACTCCGAGGTGAGCAGTTCTTC	CASSYRLRGEQFF
-	TRBV4-1	TRBJ1-5	-	TGCGCCAGCAGCGAGGGGGGATATCAGCCCCAGCATTTT	CASSEGGYQPQHF
-	TRBV6-9	TRBJ2-1	-	TGTGCCAGCGAACAACTCGGGAATGAGCAGTTCTTC	CASEQLGNEQFF
TRBD1	TRBV19	TRBJ1-3	-	TGTGCCAGTAGTATCCCGACCAGGGGGCGCGGAAACACCATATATTTT	CASSIPTRGRGNTIYF
TRBD1	TRBV2	TRBJ1-4	-	TGTGCCAGTCTACAGGGGATTTTAGCTAATGAAAAACTGTTTTTT	CASLQGILANEKLFF
TRBD2	TRBV12-5	TRBJ2-3	-	TGTGCTAGTGGTCCGGGACTAGACACAGATACGCAGTATTTT	CASGPGLDTDTQYF
-	TRBV5-8	TRBJ1-2	-	TGTGCCAGCAGCTTGACAGGGCGACCTAACTATGGCTACACCTTC	CASSLTGRPNYGYTF
TRBD1	TRBV27	TRBJ2-2	-	TGTGCCAGCAGTTTACGGAACAGGGGGTCCGGGGAGCTGTTTTTT	CASSLRNRGSGELFF
-	TRBV20-1	TRBJ2-7	once	TGCAGTGCTAGTAAGTACGACGAGCAGTACTTC	CSASKYDEQYF
-	TRBV4-1	TRBJ2-3	-	TGCGCCAGCAGCCCCCCCCCGCCTAGCACAGATACGCAGTATTTT	CASSPPPPSTDTQYF
-	TRBV19	TRBJ2-1	-	TGTGCCAGTAGTACCCAGATAGGCTCCTACAATGAGCAGTTCTTC	CASSTQIGSYNEQFF
-	TRBV29-1	TRBJ1-1	-	TGCAGCGTTGAGCCGGGACGGATGAACACTGAAGCTTTCTTT	CSVEPGRMNTEAFF
-	TRBV19	TRBJ2-2	-	TGTGCCAGTAGTATCTTTGAGGCCGGGGAGCTGTTTTTT	CASSIFEAGELFF
-	TRBV7-9	TRBJ1-1	-	TGTGCCAGCAGCCCCGATCGGGGAGGGAACACTGAAGCTTTCTTT	CASSPDRGGNTEAFF
-	TRBV19	TRBJ2-1	-	TGTGCCAGCGGACTGGCGGGTTATCGCTCCTACAATGAGCAGTTCTTC	CASGLAGYRSYNEQFF
TRBD2	TRBV6-5	TRBJ2-7	-	TGTGCCAGCAGTTACTCGGGACTAGCGGGCTCCTACGAGCAGTACTTC	CASSYSGLAGSYEQYF
-	TRBV5-1	TRBJ1-2	-	TGCGCCAGCAGCTTGGACGCTGGTGGAGGCTACACCTTT	CASSLDAGGGYTF
-	TRBV30	TRBJ1-2	-	TGTGCCTGGAGAGAGGGGACCTATGGCTACACCTTC	CAWREGTYGYTF
-	TRBV30	TRBJ2-1	-	TGTGCCTGGGTGGGGCCACAAACATACAATGAGCAGTTCTTC	CAWVGPQTYNEQFF
-	TRBV9	TRBJ2-5	-	TGTGCCAGCAGCGATAGAGAGGGCGCAGGACAAGAGACCCAGTACTTC	CASSDREGAGQETQYF
TRBD2	TRBV30	TRBJ2-1	-	TGTGCCTGGAGTGACCCGCAGGGTGACTCGGGCGCGGGAGGTGATAATGAGCAGTTCTTC	CAWSDPQGDSGAGGDNEQFF
-	TRBV7-2	TRBJ2-4	-	TGTGCCAGCAGCTTGGGGCCTGCGGGCCCCCTAGCCAAAAACATTCAGTACTTC	CASSLGPAGPLAKNIQYF
-	TRBV9	TRBJ2-7	-	TGTGCCAGCAGCGTATCTCACTCCGAGCAGTACTTC	CASSVSHSEQYF
TRBD1	TRBV6-6	TRBJ1-2	-	TGTGCCAGCAGTTACCGTGGACAGGGGGGCTATGGCTACACCTTC	CASSYRGQGGYGYTF
-	TRBV28	TRBJ2-2	-	TGTGCCAGCAGCATCACAGGGAATAGGGCCGGGGAGCTGTTTTTT	CASSITGNRAGELFF
-	TRBV5-1	TRBJ2-2	-	TGCGCCAGCCGTAACTACAGGGTCCCGTATCCCGGGGAGCTGTTTTTT	CASRNYRVPYPGELFF
TRBD1	TRBV7-8	TRBJ1-1	once	TGTGCCAGCAGCATACGGGACAGGGCGAACACTGAAGCTTTCTTT	CASSIRDRANTEAFF
-	TRBV11-3	TRBJ2-3	-	TGTGCCAGCAGCCTAATCCCCCGACTCGCGGGTTACACAGATACGCAGTATTTT	CASSLIPRLAGYTDTQYF
-	TRBV14	TRBJ1-1	-	TGTGCCAGCAGCCCGCTGGCGGGTGCCGAAGGTGAAGCTTTCTTT	CASSPLAGAEGEAFF
-	TRBV21-1	TRBJ1-3	once	TGTGCCAGCAGCAAAAGAGGGGCCCGACAGGCAAACTCTGGAAACACCATATATTTT	CASSKRGARQANSGNTIYF
TRBD2	TRBV2	TRBJ2-7	-	TGTGCCAGCAGTGAGGGTAGCGGGGGGACCTACGAGCAGTACTTC	CASSEGSGGTYEQYF